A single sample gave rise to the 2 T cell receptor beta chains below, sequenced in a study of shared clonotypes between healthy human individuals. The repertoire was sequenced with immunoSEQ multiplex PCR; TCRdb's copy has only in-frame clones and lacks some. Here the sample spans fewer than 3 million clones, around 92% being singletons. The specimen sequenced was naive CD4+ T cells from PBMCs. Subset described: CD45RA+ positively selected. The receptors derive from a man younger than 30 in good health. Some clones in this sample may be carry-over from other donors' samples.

The chain's CDR3 is CASRSPGNPSNYEQYF. As DNA, the CDR3 is TGTGCCAGCAGATCACCTGGGAACCCTAGCAACTACGAGCAGTACTTC. This rearrangement joins TRBV11-2 to TRBJ2-7; D might be TRBD2 (5 bases). The germline CDR1 and CDR2 sequences are SGHAT and FQNNGV. The CDR3 extends over 16 amino acids. The ends were cut back, 6 bases at V and 3 bases at J, with 21 bases in the middle.

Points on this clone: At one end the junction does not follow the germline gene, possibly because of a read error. The CDR3 region has the DNA TGCGCCAGCACCTTGGGGACAGACACAGATACGCAGTATTTT. Translated, it gives CASTLGTDTDTQYF. The V gene is TRBV5-1, the J gene TRBJ2-3, with TRBD1 identical over 7 bases. This CDR3 contains 14 residues. Germline V gene sequence: CDR1 SGHRS, CDR2 YFSETQ.